The sequence of this T cell receptor (beta chain) was determined in a study of tissue T cells after allogeneic stem cell transplantation. Generated by immunoSEQ multiplex PCR, the TCRdb table keeps only in-frame clones and is missing some. The sample has more than 45,000 clones; around 70% are singletons. This clone was detected once. The gene names given are mouse names. The read falls 1 residue short of the CDR3 end, and the missing part is taken from the germline J gene. This CDR3 has 14 amino acids. Germline V CDR1 and CDR2: NNHNN, SYGAGS (reference sequence). V gave up 0 bases and J gave up 2 bases, with 8 bases separating them.

The rearrangement links TRBV13-2 to TRBJ1-1; D unclear. The TCR originated in a pool of C57BL/6 mice in good health. The sequenced material came from sorted cells pooled from one or two spleens. CDR3 sequence reads: CASGDEGTNTEVFF. The CDR3 DNA, read in part, is TGTGCCAGCGGTGATGAAGGAACCAACACAGAAGTCTTC.